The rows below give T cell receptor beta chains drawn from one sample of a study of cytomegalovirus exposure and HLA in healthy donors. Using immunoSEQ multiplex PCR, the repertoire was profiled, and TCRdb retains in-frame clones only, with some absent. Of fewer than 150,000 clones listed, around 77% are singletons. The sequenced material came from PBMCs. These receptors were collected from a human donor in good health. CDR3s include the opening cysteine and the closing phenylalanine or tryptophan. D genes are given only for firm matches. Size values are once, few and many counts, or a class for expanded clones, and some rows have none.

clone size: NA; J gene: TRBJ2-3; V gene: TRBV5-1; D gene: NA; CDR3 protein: CASSNRNRQETQYF; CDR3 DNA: TGCGCCAGCAGCAACCGGAACAGGCAAGAAACGCAGTATTTT
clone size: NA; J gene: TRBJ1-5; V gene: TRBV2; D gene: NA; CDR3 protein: CASSESGLGQPQHF; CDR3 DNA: TGTGCCAGCAGTGAATCGGGGTTGGGTCAGCCCCAGCATTTT
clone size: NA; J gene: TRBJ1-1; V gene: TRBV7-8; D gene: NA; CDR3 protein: CASSLVEGSGTEAFF; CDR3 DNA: TGTGCCAGCAGCTTAGTAGAAGGTTCGGGGACTGAAGCTTTCTTT
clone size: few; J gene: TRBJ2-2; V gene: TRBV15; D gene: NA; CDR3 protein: CATSRDWATNTGELFF; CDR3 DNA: TGTGCCACCAGCAGAGATTGGGCTACGAACACCGGGGAGCTGTTTTTT
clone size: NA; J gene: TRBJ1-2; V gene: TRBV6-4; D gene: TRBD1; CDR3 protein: CASREGPGQSYGYTF; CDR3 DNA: TGTGCCAGCAGGGAGGGCCCGGGACAGAGCTATGGCTACACCTTC
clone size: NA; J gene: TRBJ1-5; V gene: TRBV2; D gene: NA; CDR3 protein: CASTRGSNQPQHF; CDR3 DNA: TGTGCCAGCACGCGGGGGAGCAATCAGCCCCAGCATTTT
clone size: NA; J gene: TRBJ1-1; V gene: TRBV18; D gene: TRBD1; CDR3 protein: CASSRNVGQGTNTEAFF; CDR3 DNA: TGTGCCAGCTCACGGAATGTGGGACAGGGGACGAACACTGAAGCTTTCTTT
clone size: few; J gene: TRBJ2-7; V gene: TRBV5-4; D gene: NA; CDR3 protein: CASSLGDEQYF; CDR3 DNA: TGTGCCAGCAGCTTAGGAGACGAGCAGTACTTC
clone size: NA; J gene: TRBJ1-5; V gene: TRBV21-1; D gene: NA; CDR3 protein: CASRKSPATGYSNQPQHF; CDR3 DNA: TGTGCCAGCAGAAAATCCCCAGCAACGGGGTATAGCAATCAGCCCCAGCATTTT
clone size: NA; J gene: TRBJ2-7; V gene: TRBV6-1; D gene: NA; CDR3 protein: CASGAGSYEQYF; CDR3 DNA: TGTGCCAGCGGGGCAGGTTCCTACGAGCAGTACTTC
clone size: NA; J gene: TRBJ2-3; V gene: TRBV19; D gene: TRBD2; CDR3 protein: CASGTSGITDTQYF; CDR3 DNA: TGTGCCAGTGGTACTAGCGGGATAACAGATACGCAGTATTTT
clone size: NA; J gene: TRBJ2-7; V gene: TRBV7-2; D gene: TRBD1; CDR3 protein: CASSPSGRQGIGEQYF; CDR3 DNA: TGTGCCAGCAGCCCCTCCGGACGACAGGGGATAGGGGAGCAGTACTTC
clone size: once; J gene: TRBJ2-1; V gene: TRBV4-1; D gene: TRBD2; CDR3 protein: CASSKVLADTYNEQFF; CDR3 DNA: TGCGCCAGCAGTAAAGTGCTAGCGGACACCTACAATGAGCAGTTCTTC
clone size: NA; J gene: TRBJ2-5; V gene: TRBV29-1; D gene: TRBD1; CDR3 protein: CSAFDRGVGETQYF; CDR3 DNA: TGCAGCGCTTTTGACAGGGGAGTCGGCGAGACCCAGTACTTC
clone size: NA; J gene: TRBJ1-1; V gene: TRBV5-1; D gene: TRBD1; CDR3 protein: CASSLSQGGGQAFF; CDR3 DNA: TGCGCCAGCAGCTTGAGCCAAGGAGGGGGCCAAGCTTTCTTT
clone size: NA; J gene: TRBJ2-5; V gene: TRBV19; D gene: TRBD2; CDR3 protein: CASSGLAGGRETQYF; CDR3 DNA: TGTGCCAGTAGTGGTCTAGCGGGAGGGCGGGAGACCCAGTACTTC
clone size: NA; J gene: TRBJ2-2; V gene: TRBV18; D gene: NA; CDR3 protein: CASSPPGSFTGELFF; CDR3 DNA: TGTGCCAGCTCACCGCCAGGGTCGTTCACCGGGGAGCTGTTTTTT
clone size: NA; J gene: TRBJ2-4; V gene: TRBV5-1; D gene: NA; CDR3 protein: CASSWGKDSSQYF; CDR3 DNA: TGCGCCAGCAGCTGGGGGAAGGACAGCAGTCAGTACTTC
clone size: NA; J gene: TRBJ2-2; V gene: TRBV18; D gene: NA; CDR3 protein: CASSTSGQSNTGELFF; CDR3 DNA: TGTGCCAGCTCCACCAGCGGACAGTCGAACACCGGGGAGCTGTTTTTT
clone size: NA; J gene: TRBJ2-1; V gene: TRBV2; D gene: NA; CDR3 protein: CASSDLGGANYNEQFF; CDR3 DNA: TGTGCCAGCAGTGACCTGGGCGGGGCCAACTACAATGAGCAGTTCTTC
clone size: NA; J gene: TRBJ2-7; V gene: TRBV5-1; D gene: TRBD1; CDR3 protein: CASNGQGSSYEQYF; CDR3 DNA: TGCGCCAGCAATGGACAGGGAAGCTCCTACGAGCAGTACTTC
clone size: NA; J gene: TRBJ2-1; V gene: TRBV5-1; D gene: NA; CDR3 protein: CASSPLGSLEVHEQFF; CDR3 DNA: TGCGCCAGCAGCCCACTAGGCTCCTTGGAGGTCCATGAGCAGTTCTTC
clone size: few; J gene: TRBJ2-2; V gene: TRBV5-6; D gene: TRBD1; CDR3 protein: CASSFGTGTRFEELFF; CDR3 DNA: TGTGCCAGCAGCTTTGGGACAGGGACACGTTTTGAGGAGCTGTTTTTT
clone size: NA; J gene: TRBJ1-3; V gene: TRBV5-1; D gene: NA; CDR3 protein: CASSLPNRNSGNTIYF; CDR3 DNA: TGCGCCAGCAGCTTGCCAAACAGGAACTCTGGAAACACCATATATTTT
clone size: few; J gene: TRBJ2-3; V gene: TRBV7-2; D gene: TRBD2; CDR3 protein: CASRRTSGGGDTQYF; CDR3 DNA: TGTGCCAGCAGACGGACTAGCGGAGGAGGAGATACGCAGTATTTT
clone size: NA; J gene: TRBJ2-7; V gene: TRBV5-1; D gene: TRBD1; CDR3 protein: CASSYSNRGTPDGKQYF; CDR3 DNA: TGCGCCAGCAGCTACTCAAACAGGGGGACCCCCGATGGCAAGCAGTACTTC